This note documents a single T cell receptor beta chain sequence. Antigen: not known. The source of the sample is a study of cytomegalovirus exposure and HLA in healthy donors. Overall study results and limits: The classifier reportedly diagnosed cytomegalovirus status with high sensitivity and specificity.

Germline V lookup: CDR1 SQVTM, CDR2 ANQGSEA. The CDR3 is 14 residues long. V lost 4 bases, J lost 0 bases, and 5 bases stayed unmatched. Repertoires were generated with immunoSEQ multiplex PCR, while TCRdb's copy carries only in-frame clones and drops some. This table holds roughly 220,000 clones, approximately 88% found once. This TCR derives from a woman in her 30s in good health and CMV-seropositive. The rearrangement uses TRBV29-1 and TRBJ2-7, with 8 positions matching TRBD1. Specimen: PBMCs. This CDR3 is CSVAGQEFSYEQYF. Written as DNA, the CDR3 is TGCAGCGTTGCGGGACAGGAATTCTCCTACGAGCAGTACTTC.